The 9 T cell receptor beta chains below come from one sample, sequenced in a study of CD8+ T cells in alopecia areata. Sequencing relied on a cDNA template that was reverse transcribed from extracted RNA. Sequenced by immunoSEQ multiplex PCR; TCRdb stores in-frame clones only, minus some. The sample has around 120,000 clones; around 50% are singletons. The sample taken for sequencing was NKG2D-low CD8+ T cells sorted from blood. The source is a human donor with alopecia areata.

Only a few counts were recorded for this clone. This clone may be a read error of a much larger clone one base away. Other DNA sequences in this sample translate to the same CDR3. The chain joins TRBV9 to TRBJ2-5; D not resolved. The V gene's germline CDR1 is SGDLS and CDR2 YYNGEE. This CDR3 is built from 10 residues. V lost 3 bases, J lost 5 bases, and 2 bases lay in between. The CDR3 region is CASSGETQYF. CDR3 in DNA: TGTGCCAGCAGCGGGGAGACCCAGTACTTC.

V and J are TRBV29-1 and TRBJ1-1; D is unclear. The CDR3 sequence is 12 residues long. V shed 4 bases and J shed 8 bases, with 14 bases lying between them. Germline loops: CDR1 SQVTM, CDR2 ANQGSEA. CDR3 in DNA: TGCAGCGTTGTGAGGCCCAGCGGGGAAGCTTTCTTT. It specifies CSVVRPSGEAFF.

This clone was counted between two and nine times. The chain joins TRBV6-4 to TRBJ2-3; D remains ambiguous. With 5 bases removed from V and 2 bases from J, the gap between germline ends came to 11 bases. Germline V CDR1 and CDR2: MRHNA, SNTAGT. The CDR3 is 14 amino acids. The CDR3 region is CASSIGGDTDTQYF. DNA for the CDR3: TGTGCCAGCAGTATAGGTGGGGACACAGATACGCAGTATTTT.

In its sample, this clone was seen a few times. The chain combines TRBV29-1 with TRBJ1-1; D possibly corresponds to TRBD1 (5 bases). Trimming took off 7 bases at V and 5 bases at J, with 17 bases between the two ends. The CDR3 totals 13 residues. Germline lookup yields CDR1 SQVTM and CDR2 ANQGSEA. CDR3 nucleotide sequence: TGCAGCGCCGGGGCTCCCCGGGGGACTGAAGCTTTCTTT. It is translated as CSAGAPRGTEAFF.

This chain connects TRBV6-6 to TRBJ2-1; tentative D call: TRBD1 (5 bases). Trimming left V 11 bases short and J 6 bases short, with 14 bases between. The CDR3 consists of 12 residues. Germline V CDR1 and CDR2: MNHNY, SVGAGI (reference sequence). CDR3 bases: TGTGCCTCCCGGCCAGGGCGCAATGAGCAGTTCTTC. Amino acids: CASRPGRNEQFF.

The rearrangement uses TRBV29-1 and TRBJ1-2, with 10 nucleotides matching TRBD1. The CDR3 has 12 amino acids. The ends lost 7 bases at V and 8 bases at J; junction bases unmatched: 7. CDR1 and CDR2 from the germline V gene are SQVTM and ANQGSEA. The CDR3 DNA is TGCAGCGCCGCAGGACAGGGGGGAGGCTACACCTTC. This sequence encodes CSAAGQGGGYTF.

Only a few counts were recorded for this clone. The chain uses TRBV29-1 and TRBJ2-3; D gene uncertain. V was cut by 4 bases and J by 2 bases, with 4 bases left in between. The CDR3 length is 11 residues. Germline V gene data show CDR1 as SQVTM and CDR2 as ANQGSEA. In DNA, the CDR3 is TGCAGCGTTGGGGACACAGATACGCAGTATTTT. Residues: CSVGDTDTQYF.

This clone occurred a few times. This sequence joins TRBV28 and TRBJ2-6; no reliable D call. This CDR3 contains 13 residues. V lost 5 bases to trimming and J lost 0 bases, with 2 bases between them. CDR1 and CDR2 from the germline V gene are MDHEN and SYDVKM. CDR3 protein: CASSPSGANVLTF. Here the CDR3 DNA reads TGTGCCAGCAGTCCCTCTGGGGCCAACGTCCTGACTTTC.

The sample holds a few counts of this clone. The V call is TRBV28, the J call TRBJ1-6; D gene unclear. The CDR3 loop spans 11 amino acids. V was pared by 4 bases and J by 11 bases, with 6 bases between. Germline-derived CDR1 and CDR2 are MDHEN and SYDVKM. The CDR3 DNA follows: TGTGCCAGCAGTTCTGCCCCACCCCTCCACTTT. It yields the protein CASSSAPPLHF. The variable domain in full, with the rest retrieved from reference TRBV28 and TRBJ1-6, is DVKVTQSSRYLVKRTGEKVFLECVQDMDHENMFWYRQDPGLGLRLIYFSYDVKMKEKGDIPEGYSVSREKKERFSLILESASTNQTSMYLCASSSAPPLHFGNGTRLTVT.